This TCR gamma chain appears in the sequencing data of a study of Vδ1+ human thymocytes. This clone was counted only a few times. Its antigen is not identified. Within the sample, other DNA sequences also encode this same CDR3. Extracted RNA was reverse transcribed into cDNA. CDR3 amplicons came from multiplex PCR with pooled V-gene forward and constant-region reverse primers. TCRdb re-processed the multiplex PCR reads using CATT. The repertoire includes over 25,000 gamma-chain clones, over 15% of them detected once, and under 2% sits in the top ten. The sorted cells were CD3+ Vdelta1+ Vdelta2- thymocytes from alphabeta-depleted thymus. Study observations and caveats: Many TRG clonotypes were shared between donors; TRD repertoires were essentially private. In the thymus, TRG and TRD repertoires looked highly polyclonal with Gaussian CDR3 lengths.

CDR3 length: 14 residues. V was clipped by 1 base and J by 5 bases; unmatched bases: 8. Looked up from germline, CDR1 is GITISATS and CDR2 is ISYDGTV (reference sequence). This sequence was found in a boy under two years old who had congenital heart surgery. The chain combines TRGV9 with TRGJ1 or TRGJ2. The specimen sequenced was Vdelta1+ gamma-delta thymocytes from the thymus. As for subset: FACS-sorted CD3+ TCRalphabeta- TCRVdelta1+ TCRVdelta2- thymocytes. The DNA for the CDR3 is TGTGCCTTGTGGGAGGTCGACCTTAATTATAAGAAACTCTTT. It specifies CALWEVDLNYKKLF.